This TCR beta chain was found in a study of blood T cell repertoires in COVID-19. The sample holds a few counts of this clone. Original methodology: The authors estimated nucleated cell counts from reference gene primer amplification. The assay was immunoSEQ multiplex PCR, and TCRdb's table has in-frame clones only and misses some. V, J and clone size are taken as reported in that table, and D and trimming were inferred from the DNA itself. This table has about 130,000 clones, around four fifths appearing once. Patients at the Seattle site were enrolled during active infection and followed longitudinally. Trimming at V came to 3 bases and at J to 7 bases, leaving 7 bases not matched to a gene. The CDR3 has 15 residues. From germline, CDR1 is MDHEN and CDR2 SYDVKM.

The sample was peripheral blood. This receptor was obtained from a man older than 75 with COVID-19, enrolled during active disease. The gene calls are TRBV28 and TRBJ1-4; 8 nucleotides match TRBD1. In DNA, the CDR3 is TGTGCCAGCAGTTTCCTACAGGGGGGTGGTGAAAAACTGTTTTTT. Protein product: CASSFLQGGGEKLFF.